The present entry profiles one TCR beta chain with its context. This sample was taken from a study of response to subunit inactivated influenza vaccine. TCRdb fed the RT-PCR reads into MiXCR, producing one record per CDR3 protein. The sample comprises some 550,000 distinct CDR3 sequences, roughly 25% of which are singletons, and approximately 3% rests with the top ten. Germline lookup yields CDR1 SGHTA and CDR2 FQGNSA. V was shortened by 5 bases and J by 4 bases, with 15 bases between the two germline ends. The CDR3 extends over 14 amino acids. These data are also associated with another study on T cells expressing NK-cell markers. From that study: Making the TCR beta cDNA relied on 5'RACE template switching with UMIs. Of eight sequenced donors, seven were HCMV-seropositive and one HCMV-seronegative. Several experiments confined sorting to alpha-beta TCR T cells with an anti-gamma-delta TCR antibody. For over five donors, the dominant NKG2C+ clonotypes made up roughly 1.0-8% of their CD8+ T cells. Similarly, these clonotypes led the CD3+CD56-NKG2C+ fraction as well in several donors.

The clonotype was recovered from a man aged 50 or older who received an inactivated influenza vaccine. V gene TRBV7-2 combines with J gene TRBJ2-7, with D possibly matching TRBD1 (7 bases). The sample was CD4+ T cells sorted from PBMCs, taken 11 to 12 days after vaccination. The CDR3 spells CASSPGGTQYEQYF. The CDR3 nucleotides are TGTGCCAGCAGCCCAGGGGGGACTCAGTACGAGCAGTACTTC.